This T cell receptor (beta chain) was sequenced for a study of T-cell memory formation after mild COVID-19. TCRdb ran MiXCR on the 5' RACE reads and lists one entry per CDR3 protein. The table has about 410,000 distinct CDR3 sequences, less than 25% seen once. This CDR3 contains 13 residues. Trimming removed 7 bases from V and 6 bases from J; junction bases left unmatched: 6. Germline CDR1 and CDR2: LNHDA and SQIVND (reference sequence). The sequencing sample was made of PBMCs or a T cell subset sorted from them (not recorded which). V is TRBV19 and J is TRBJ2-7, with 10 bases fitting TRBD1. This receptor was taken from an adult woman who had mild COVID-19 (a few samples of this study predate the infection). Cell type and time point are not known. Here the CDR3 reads CASTPGQGREQYF. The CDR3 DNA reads TGTGCCAGTACCCCGGGACAGGGGCGCGAGCAGTACTTC.